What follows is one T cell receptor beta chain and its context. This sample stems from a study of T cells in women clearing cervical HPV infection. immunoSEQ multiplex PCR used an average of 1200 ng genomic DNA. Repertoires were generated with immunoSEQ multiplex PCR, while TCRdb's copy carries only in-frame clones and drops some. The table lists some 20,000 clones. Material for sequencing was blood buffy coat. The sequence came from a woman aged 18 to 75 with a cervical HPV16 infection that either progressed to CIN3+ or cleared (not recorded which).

The CDR3 loop reads CASSHTRTTGFNANEQFF. CDR3 bases read: TGTGCCAGCAGCCACACCCGAACGACAGGGTTTAATGCCAATGAG. The chain employs TRBV13 and TRBJ2-1, with 7 bases matching TRBD1. Read sequence stops 3 residues before the CDR3 end, and the germline J gene provides the missing end. J was trimmed by 6 bases and V by 5 bases; bases with no gene match: 19. This CDR3 spans 18 amino acids. Germline V gene sequence: CDR1 PRHDT, CDR2 FYEKMQ (reference sequence).